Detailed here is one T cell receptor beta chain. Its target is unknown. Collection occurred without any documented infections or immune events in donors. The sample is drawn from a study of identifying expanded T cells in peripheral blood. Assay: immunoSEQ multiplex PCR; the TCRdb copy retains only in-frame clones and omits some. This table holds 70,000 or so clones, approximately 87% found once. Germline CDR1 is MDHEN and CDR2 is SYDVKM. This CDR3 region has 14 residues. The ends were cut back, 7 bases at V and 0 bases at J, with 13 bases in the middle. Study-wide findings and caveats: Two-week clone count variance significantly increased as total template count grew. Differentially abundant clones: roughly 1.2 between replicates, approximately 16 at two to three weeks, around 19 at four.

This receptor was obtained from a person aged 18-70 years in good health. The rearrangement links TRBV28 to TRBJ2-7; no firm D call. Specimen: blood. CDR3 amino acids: CASKDSSSSYEQYF. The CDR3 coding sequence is TGTGCCAGCAAAGATAGCAGTAGCTCCTACGAGCAGTACTTC.